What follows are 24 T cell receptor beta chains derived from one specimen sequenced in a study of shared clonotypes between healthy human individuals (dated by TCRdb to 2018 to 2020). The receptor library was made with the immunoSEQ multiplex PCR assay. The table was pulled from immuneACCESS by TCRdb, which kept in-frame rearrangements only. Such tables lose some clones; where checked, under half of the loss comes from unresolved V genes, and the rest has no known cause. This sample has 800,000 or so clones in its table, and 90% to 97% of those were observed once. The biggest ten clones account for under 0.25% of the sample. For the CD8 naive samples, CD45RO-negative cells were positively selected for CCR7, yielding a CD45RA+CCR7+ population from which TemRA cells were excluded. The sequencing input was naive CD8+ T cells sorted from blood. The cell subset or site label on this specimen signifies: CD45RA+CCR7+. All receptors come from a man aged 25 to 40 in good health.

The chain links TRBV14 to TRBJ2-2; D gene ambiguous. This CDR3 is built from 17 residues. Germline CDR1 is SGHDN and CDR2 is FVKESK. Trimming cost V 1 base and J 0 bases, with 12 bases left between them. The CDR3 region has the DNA TGTGCCAGCAGCCAAGTGGCAGGCTTACCGAACACCGGGGAGCTGTTTTTT. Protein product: CASSQVAGLPNTGELFF.

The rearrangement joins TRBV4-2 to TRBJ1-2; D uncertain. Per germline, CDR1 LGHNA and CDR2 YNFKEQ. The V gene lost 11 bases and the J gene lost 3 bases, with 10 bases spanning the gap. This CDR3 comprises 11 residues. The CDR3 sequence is CAASGDYGYTF. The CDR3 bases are TGTGCCGCGAGCGGGGACTATGGCTACACCTTC.

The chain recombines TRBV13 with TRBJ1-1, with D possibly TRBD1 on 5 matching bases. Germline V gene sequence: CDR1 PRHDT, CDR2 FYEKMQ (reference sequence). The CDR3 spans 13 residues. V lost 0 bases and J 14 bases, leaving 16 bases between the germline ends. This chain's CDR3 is CASSLGRRGPRFF. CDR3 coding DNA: TGTGCCAGCAGCTTAGGTCGGAGGGGACCAAGATTCTTT.

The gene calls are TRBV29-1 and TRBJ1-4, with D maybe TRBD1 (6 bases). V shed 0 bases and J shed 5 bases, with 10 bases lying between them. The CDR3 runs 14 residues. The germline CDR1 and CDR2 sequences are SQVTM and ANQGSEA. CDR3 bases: TGCAGCGTTGAAGATGCCGGACAGAATGAAAAACTGTTTTTT. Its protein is CSVEDAGQNEKLFF. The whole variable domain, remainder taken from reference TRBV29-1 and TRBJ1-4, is SAVISQKPSRDICQRGTSLTIQCQVDSQVTMMFWYRQQPGQSLTLIATANQGSEATYESGFVIDKFPISRPNLTFSTLTVSNMSPEDSSIYLCSVEDAGQNEKLFFGSGTQLSVL.

Written as DNA, the CDR3 is TGTGCCAGCAGCCCGGAGGGGGCGCGGGACACTGAAGCTTTCTTT. Translated, it gives CASSPEGARDTEAFF. The chain joins TRBV7-9 to TRBJ1-1; the match to TRBD1 covers 7 bases. CDR3 length: 15 residues. V was clipped by 5 bases and J by 3 bases; unmatched bases: 9. The germline V gene has CDR1 SEHNR and CDR2 FQNEAQ (reference sequence).

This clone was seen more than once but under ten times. In DNA form, the CDR3 reads TGTGCCAGCAGGAGGGCGTGGGGGGCAAACTCCTACAATGAGCAGTTCTTC. Residues: CASRRAWGANSYNEQFF. The V call is TRBV11-2, the J call TRBJ2-1; D is tentatively TRBD1 or TRBD2 (6 bases each). The CDR3 length is 17 residues. V lost 6 bases and J lost 0, with 18 bases in between. CDR1 is SGHAT, CDR2 FQNNGV, per germline.

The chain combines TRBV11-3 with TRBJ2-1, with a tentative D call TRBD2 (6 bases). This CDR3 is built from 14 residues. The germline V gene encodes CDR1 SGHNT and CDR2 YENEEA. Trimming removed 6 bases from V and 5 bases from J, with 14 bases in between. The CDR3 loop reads CASSSPGRDNEQFF. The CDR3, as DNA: TGTGCCAGCAGTTCTCCCGGGAGAGACAATGAGCAGTTCTTC.

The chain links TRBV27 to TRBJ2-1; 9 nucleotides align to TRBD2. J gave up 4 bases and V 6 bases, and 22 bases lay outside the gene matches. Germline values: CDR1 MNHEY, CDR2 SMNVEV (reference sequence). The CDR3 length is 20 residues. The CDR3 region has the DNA TGTGCCAGCAGCAAGGGACACCGGGGGGCTAGCGGGACCCGATACAATGAGCAGTTCTTC. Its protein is CASSKGHRGASGTRYNEQFF.

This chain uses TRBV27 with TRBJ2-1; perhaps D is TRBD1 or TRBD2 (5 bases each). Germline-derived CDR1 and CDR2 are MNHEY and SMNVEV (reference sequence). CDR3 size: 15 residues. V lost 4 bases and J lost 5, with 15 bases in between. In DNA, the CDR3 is TGTGCCAGCAGTTGGGCAGGGAGTCTGGACAATGAGCAGTTCTTC. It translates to CASSWAGSLDNEQFF.

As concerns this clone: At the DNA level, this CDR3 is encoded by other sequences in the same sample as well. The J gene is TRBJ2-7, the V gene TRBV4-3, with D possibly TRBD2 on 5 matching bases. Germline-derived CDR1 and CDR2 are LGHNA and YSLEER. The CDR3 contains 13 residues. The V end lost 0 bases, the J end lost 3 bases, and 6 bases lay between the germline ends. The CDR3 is CASSQDGSYEQYF. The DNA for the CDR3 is TGCGCCAGCAGCCAAGATGGGAGCTACGAGCAGTACTTC.

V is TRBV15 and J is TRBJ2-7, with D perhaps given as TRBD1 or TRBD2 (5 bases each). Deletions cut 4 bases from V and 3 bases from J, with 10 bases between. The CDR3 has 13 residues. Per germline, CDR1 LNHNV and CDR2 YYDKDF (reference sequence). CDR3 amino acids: CATSIGGRYEQYF. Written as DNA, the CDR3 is TGTGCCACCAGCATTGGGGGACGCTACGAGCAGTACTTC.

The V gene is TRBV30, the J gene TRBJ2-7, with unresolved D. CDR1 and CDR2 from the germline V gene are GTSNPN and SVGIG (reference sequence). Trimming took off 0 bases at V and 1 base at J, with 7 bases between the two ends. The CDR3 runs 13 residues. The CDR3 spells CAWSVSVSYEQYF. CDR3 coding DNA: TGTGCCTGGAGTGTATCGGTTTCCTACGAGCAGTACTTC. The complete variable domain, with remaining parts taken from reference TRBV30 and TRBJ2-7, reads SQTIHQWPATLVQPVGSPLSLECTVEGTSNPNLYWYRQAAGRGLQLLFYSVGIGQISSEVPQNLSASRPQDRQFILSSKKLLLSDSGFYLCAWSVSVSYEQYFGPGTRLTVT.

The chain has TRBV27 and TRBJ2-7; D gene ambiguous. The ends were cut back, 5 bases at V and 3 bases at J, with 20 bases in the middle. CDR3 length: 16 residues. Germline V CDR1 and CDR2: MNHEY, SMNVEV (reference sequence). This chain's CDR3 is CASSTDFQVGGYEQYF. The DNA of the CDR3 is TGTGCCAGCAGTACCGACTTTCAGGTTGGTGGCTACGAGCAGTACTTC.

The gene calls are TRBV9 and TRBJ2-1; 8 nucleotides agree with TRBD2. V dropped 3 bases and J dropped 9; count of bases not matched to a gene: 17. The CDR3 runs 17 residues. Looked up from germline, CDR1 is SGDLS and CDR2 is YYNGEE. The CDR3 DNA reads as TGTGCCAGCAGCGAGCCGAGGTTTCCGGGAGGGCCGACTGAGCAGTTCTTC. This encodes CASSEPRFPGGPTEQFF.

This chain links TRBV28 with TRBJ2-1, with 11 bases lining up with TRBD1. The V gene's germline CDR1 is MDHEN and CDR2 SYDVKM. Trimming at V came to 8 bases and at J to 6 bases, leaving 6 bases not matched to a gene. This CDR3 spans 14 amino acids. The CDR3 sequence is CASGGQGDPNEQFF. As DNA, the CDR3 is TGTGCCAGCGGGGGACAGGGGGATCCCAATGAGCAGTTCTTC.

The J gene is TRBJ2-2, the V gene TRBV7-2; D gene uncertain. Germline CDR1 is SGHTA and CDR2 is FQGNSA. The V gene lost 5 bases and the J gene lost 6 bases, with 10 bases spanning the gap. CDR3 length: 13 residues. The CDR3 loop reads CASSLPGAGELFF. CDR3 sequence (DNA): TGTGCCAGCAGCCTCCCTGGGGCCGGGGAGCTGTTTTTT.

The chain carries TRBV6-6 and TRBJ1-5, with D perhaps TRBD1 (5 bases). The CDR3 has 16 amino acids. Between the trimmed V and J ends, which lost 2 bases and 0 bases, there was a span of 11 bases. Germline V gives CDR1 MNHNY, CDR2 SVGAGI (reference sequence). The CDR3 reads CASSYGTDSSNQPQHF. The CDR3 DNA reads TGTGCCAGCAGTTACGGGACCGACAGTAGCAATCAGCCCCAGCATTTT.

The CDR3: CASRQTPGELFF. The CDR3 DNA reads as TGTGCCAGCAGACAAACCCCCGGGGAGCTGTTTTTT. The chain couples TRBV7-8 to TRBJ2-2; D gene unclear. This CDR3 region has 12 residues. The ends were cut back, 6 bases at V and 6 bases at J, with 8 bases in the middle. Germline CDR1 and CDR2: SGHVS and FQNEAQ. Filled out from reference TRBV7-8 and TRBJ2-2, the complete variable domain reads GAGVSQSPRYKVAKRGQDVALRCDPISGHVSLFWYQQALGQGPEFLTYFQNEAQLDKSGLPSDRFFAERPEGSVSTLKIQRTQQEDSAVYLCASRQTPGELFFGEGSRLTVL.

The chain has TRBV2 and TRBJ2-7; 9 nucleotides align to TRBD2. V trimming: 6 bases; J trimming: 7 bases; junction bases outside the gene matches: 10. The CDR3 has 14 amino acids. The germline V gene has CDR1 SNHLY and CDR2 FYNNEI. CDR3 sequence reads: CASRDRTSAREQYF. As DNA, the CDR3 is TGTGCCAGCAGAGACCGGACTAGCGCCCGGGAGCAGTACTTC.

DNA of the CDR3: TGTGCCAGCAGCTGGGAAAGACGGGAAAAACTGTTTTTT. This gives the protein CASSWERREKLFF. The chain joins TRBV7-9 to TRBJ1-4; D is uncertain. V was cut by 4 bases and J by 8 bases, with 11 bases left in between. CDR1 is SEHNR and CDR2 is FQNEAQ in the germline V gene (reference sequence). The CDR3 has 13 residues.

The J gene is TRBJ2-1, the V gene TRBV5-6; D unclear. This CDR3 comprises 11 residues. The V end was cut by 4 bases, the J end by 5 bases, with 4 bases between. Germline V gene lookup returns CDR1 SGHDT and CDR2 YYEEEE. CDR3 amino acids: CASSRHNEQFF. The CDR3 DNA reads TGTGCCAGCAGCCGCCACAATGAGCAGTTCTTC.

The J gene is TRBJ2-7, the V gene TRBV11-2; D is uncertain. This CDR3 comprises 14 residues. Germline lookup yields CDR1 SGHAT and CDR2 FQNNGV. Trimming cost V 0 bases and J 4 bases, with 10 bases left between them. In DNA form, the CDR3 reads TGTGCCAGCAGCTTAGACAAGCAGGATTACGAGCAGTACTTC. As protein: CASSLDKQDYEQYF.

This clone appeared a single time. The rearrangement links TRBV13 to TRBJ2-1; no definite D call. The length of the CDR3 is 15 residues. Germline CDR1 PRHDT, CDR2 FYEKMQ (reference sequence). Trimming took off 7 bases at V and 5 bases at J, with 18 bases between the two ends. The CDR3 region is CASTGLSAKDNEQFF. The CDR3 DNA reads TGTGCCAGCACCGGGCTTTCAGCGAAAGACAATGAGCAGTTCTTC.

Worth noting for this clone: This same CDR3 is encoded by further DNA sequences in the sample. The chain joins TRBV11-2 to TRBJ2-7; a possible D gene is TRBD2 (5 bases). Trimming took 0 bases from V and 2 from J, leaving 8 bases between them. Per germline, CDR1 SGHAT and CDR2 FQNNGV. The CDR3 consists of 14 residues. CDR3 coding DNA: TGTGCCAGCAGCTTAGAGGGAGAGACCTACGAGCAGTACTTC. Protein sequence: CASSLEGETYEQYF. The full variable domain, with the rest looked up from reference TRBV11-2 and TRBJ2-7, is EAGVAQSPRYKIIEKRQSVAFWCNPISGHATLYWYQQILGQGPKLLIQFQNNGVVDDSQLPKDRFSAERLKGVDSTLKIQPAKLEDSAVYLCASSLEGETYEQYFGPGTRLTVT.